These 29 T cell receptor beta chains were sequenced from one sample in a study of T cell responses to AZD1222 COVID-19 vaccine. Data came from immunoSEQ multiplex PCR; TCRdb stores just in-frame clones and leaves some out. The table lists approximately 190,000 clones, roughly 92% of them singletons, with over 1% in the top ten. This specimen consisted of peripheral blood, obtained on day 0 of AZD1222 vaccination. Receptors originate from an adult in good health.

The chain combines TRBV10-1 with TRBJ2-1; D gene uncertain. Germline V gene lookup returns CDR1 WNHNN and CDR2 SYGVQD (reference sequence). The V gene lost 3 bases and the J gene lost 1 base, with 10 bases spanning the gap. The CDR3 consists of 15 residues. The CDR3 DNA is TGCGCCAGCAGTGAACGCCGAGTGTCCTACAATGAGCAGTTCTTC. This sequence encodes CASSERRVSYNEQFF.

The genes are TRBV28 and TRBJ2-2, with 7 bases aligning to TRBD2. The CDR3 length is 16 residues. J was trimmed by 1 base and V by 1 base; bases with no gene match: 3. The V gene's germline CDR1 is MDHEN and CDR2 SYDVKM. CDR3 nucleotide sequence: TGTGCCAGCAGTTTATTTCGCGGGGGGAACACCGGGGAGCTGTTTTTT. Translated, it gives CASSLFRGGNTGELFF. Full variable domain (remainder filled in from reference TRBV28 and TRBJ2-2): DVKVTQSSRYLVKRTGEKVFLECVQDMDHENMFWYRQDPGLGLRLIYFSYDVKMKEKGDIPEGYSVSREKKERFSLILESASTNQTSMYLCASSLFRGGNTGELFFGEGSRLTVL.

Comments on this clone: The same CDR3 also results from other DNA sequences found in this sample. The chain employs TRBV28 and TRBJ1-4; D not resolved. This CDR3 comprises 12 residues. The germline V gene has CDR1 MDHEN and CDR2 SYDVKM. Between the trimmed V and J ends, which lost 6 bases and 7 bases, there was a span of 9 bases. CDR3 sequence reads: CASSQYSEKLFF. For the CDR3, the DNA is TGTGCCAGCAGCCAATACAGTGAAAAACTGTTTTTT. Combining the CDR3 with reference TRBV28 and TRBJ1-4 gives the whole variable domain DVKVTQSSRYLVKRTGEKVFLECVQDMDHENMFWYRQDPGLGLRLIYFSYDVKMKEKGDIPEGYSVSREKKERFSLILESASTNQTSMYLCASSQYSEKLFFGSGTQLSVL.

This clone showed up just a few times. The chain joins TRBV29-1 to TRBJ1-4, with TRBD1 as a possible D gene (5 bases). Germline CDR1 reads SQVTM; CDR2 reads ANQGSEA. With 6 bases removed from V and 3 bases from J, the gap between germline ends came to 17 bases. This CDR3 comprises 15 residues. Written as DNA, the CDR3 is TGCAGCGTGAGGGGTGGTGGAGCAGCTAATGAAAAACTGTTTTTT. Its protein product is CSVRGGGAANEKLFF.

The rearrangement links TRBV2 to TRBJ2-1; a weak D match, TRBD1 (5 bases). CDR3 length: 13 amino acids. V lost 8 bases and J 0 bases, leaving 8 bases between the germline ends. Germline V gene lookup returns CDR1 SNHLY and CDR2 FYNNEI. CDR3 protein: CASQGSSYNEQFF. CDR3 sequence (DNA): TGTGCCAGCCAGGGTAGCTCCTACAATGAGCAGTTCTTC.

This clone was detected a few times. The chain couples TRBV9 to TRBJ2-2; 10 nucleotides line up with TRBD2. Unmatched junction bases numbered 13, after V lost 0 bases and J lost 5 bases. The length of the CDR3 is 19 residues. CDR1 and CDR2 from the germline V gene are SGDLS and YYNGEE. Here the CDR3 DNA reads TGTGCCAGCAGCGTAGTGGAAGCGGGGGGGCCTTTAGGTACCGGGGAGCTGTTTTTT. Translation: CASSVVEAGGPLGTGELFF.

The chain recombines TRBV3-1 (or the pseudogene TRBV3-2) with TRBJ2-7; TRBD1 agrees at 8 bases. The CDR3 runs to 15 residues. V was pared by 5 bases and J by 0 bases, with 6 bases of the junction left unmatched. CDR1 and CDR2 (germline): LGHDT, YNNKEL (reference sequence). As DNA, the CDR3 is TGTGCCAGCAGCAGGACAGGGTCAAGCTCCTACGAGCAGTACTTC. Protein sequence: CASSRTGSSSYEQYF.

The chain uses TRBV9 and TRBJ1-2; D may be TRBD1 (5 bases). Germline V gene lookup returns CDR1 SGDLS and CDR2 YYNGEE. The CDR3 length is 15 residues. V lost 0 bases and J 7 bases, leaving 16 bases between the germline ends. The chain's CDR3 is CASSVGRGPGGGYTF. The CDR3 DNA follows: TGTGCCAGCAGCGTAGGGAGGGGACCAGGCGGTGGCTACACCTTC.

V gene TRBV6-5 combines with J gene TRBJ2-3; D is ambiguous. The V gene's germline CDR1 is MNHEY and CDR2 SVGAGI. Trimming removed 5 bases at V and 2 bases at J, with 11 bases between. CDR3 size: 14 residues. The CDR3 is CASSPRWDTDTQYF. DNA for the CDR3: TGTGCCAGCAGTCCCCGTTGGGACACAGATACGCAGTATTTT.

This rearrangement joins TRBV4-2 to TRBJ1-2; D gene uncertain. CDR3 length equals 18 residues. Trimming left V 4 bases short and J 10 bases short, with 31 bases between. The germline gives CDR1 LGHNA, CDR2 YNFKEQ. The chain's CDR3 is CASSPRPLNWEGLLVYTF. The CDR3 nucleotides read TGTGCCAGCAGCCCCCGGCCCCTGAACTGGGAGGGTTTACTCGTCTACACCTTC.

This clone has only one observation. J is TRBJ1-5 and V is TRBV19, with 7 bases lining up with TRBD1. This CDR3 is 18 amino acids long. Germline V gene data show CDR1 as LNHDA and CDR2 as SQIVND (reference sequence). V lost 9 bases, J lost 0 bases, and 17 bases stayed unmatched. CDR3 loop: CASKSDRTIAYSNQPQHF. The CDR3 DNA reads as TGTGCCAGCAAGTCGGACAGGACCATCGCTTATAGCAATCAGCCCCAGCATTTT. Drawing the rest from reference TRBV19 and TRBJ1-5, the complete variable domain is DGGITQSPKYLFRKEGQNVTLSCEQNLNHDAMYWYRQDPGQGLRLIYYSQIVNDFQKGDIAEGYSVSREKKESFPLTVTSAQKNPTAFYLCASKSDRTIAYSNQPQHFGDGTRLSIL.

The chain uses TRBV7-9 and TRBJ2-4; 12 nucleotides agree with TRBD2. This CDR3 is built from 16 residues. CDR1 SEHNR and CDR2 FQNEAQ come from the germline V gene (reference sequence). V was clipped by 6 bases and J by 7 bases; unmatched bases: 10. DNA for the CDR3: TGTGCCAGCAGTCCAGGACTAGCGGGGCTAGAGAACATTCAGTACTTC. This gives the protein CASSPGLAGLENIQYF.

V and J are TRBV19 and TRBJ2-2, with TRBD1 matching 9 bases. V shed 4 bases, J shed 7 bases, and the junction held 4 bases outside the gene matches. CDR1 and CDR2 (germline): LNHDA, SQIVND (reference sequence). The CDR3 is made up of 14 amino acids. CDR3 amino acids: CASSTQGAVGELFF. The CDR3 coding sequence is TGTGCCAGTAGTACACAGGGGGCTGTCGGGGAGCTGTTTTTT.

Turning to this clone: Different DNA sequences within this sample yield the same CDR3. The chain uses TRBV4-1 and TRBJ1-2; possibly TRBD1 for D (5 bases). The CDR3 sequence is 15 residues long. The ends were cut back, 1 base at V and 7 bases at J, with 16 bases in the middle. Germline lookup yields CDR1 MGHRA and CDR2 YSYEKL. This CDR3 reads CASSQVNLREGGYTF. In DNA, the CDR3 is TGCGCCAGCAGCCAAGTAAATCTCAGGGAGGGTGGCTACACCTTC.

V is TRBV6-1 and J is TRBJ2-7; D unresolved. The CDR3 sequence is 14 residues long. Trimming shortened V by 0 bases and J by 4 bases, and 10 bases separated the two germline ends. The germline CDR1 and CDR2 sequences are MNHNS and SASEGT. The CDR3 nucleotides are TGTGCCAGCAGTGAAGCGAGTTCGGGTTACGAGCAGTACTTC. Protein: CASSEASSGYEQYF.

This rearrangement joins TRBV2 to TRBJ1-4; weak D call: TRBD1 (5 bases). The germline V gene has CDR1 SNHLY and CDR2 FYNNEI. V was cut by 0 bases and J by 8 bases, with 7 bases left in between. The CDR3 is made up of 13 amino acids. In nucleotides, the CDR3 is TGTGCCAGCAGTGAAGCCCGGGGGGAAAAACTGTTTTTT. Protein sequence: CASSEARGEKLFF.

V is TRBV27 and J is TRBJ2-5; tentatively, D is TRBD2 (6 bases). With 8 bases removed from V and 3 bases from J, the gap between germline ends came to 7 bases. This CDR3 is 11 amino acids long. Germline loops: CDR1 MNHEY, CDR2 SMNVEV (reference sequence). CDR3 coding DNA: TGTGCCAGCGGGAGGAAAGAGACCCAGTACTTC. This sequence encodes CASGRKETQYF.

The chain employs TRBV4-1 and TRBJ1-2; the match to TRBD1 covers 7 bases. Germline V gene sequence: CDR1 MGHRA, CDR2 YSYEKL. The CDR3 extends over 14 amino acids. After removal of 4 bases from V and 4 bases from J, the junction contained 6 bases not matched to a gene. The CDR3 region has the DNA TGCGCCAGCAGCCGGGAGGGACAGATCTATGGCTACACCTTC. Translating it yields CASSREGQIYGYTF.

This chain uses TRBV5-1 with TRBJ1-2; 7 bases map to TRBD1. Germline lookup yields CDR1 SGHRS and CDR2 YFSETQ. V shed 3 bases and J 8 bases; nucleotides not matched to a gene: 19. This CDR3 is 17 amino acids long. This CDR3 reads CASSSTGRAGREDGYTF. CDR3 sequence (DNA): TGCGCCAGCAGCTCGACAGGGAGGGCAGGGAGAGAAGACGGCTACACCTTC. Using reference TRBV5-1 and TRBJ1-2 for the parts outside the CDR3, the full variable domain is KAGVTQTPRYLIKTRGQQVTLSCSPISGHRSVSWYQQTPGQGLQFLFEYFSETQRNKGNFPGRFSGRQFSNSRSEMNVSTLELGDSALYLCASSSTGRAGREDGYTFGSGTRLTVV.

The chain has TRBV7-2 and TRBJ2-3; 7 bases fit TRBD2. With V trimmed by 10 bases and J by 0 bases, 7 bases remained unmatched. CDR3 length equals 14 residues. CDR1 is SGHTA, CDR2 FQGNSA, per germline. The CDR3 DNA sequence: TGTGCCACTTGGGGGGGATTCAGCACAGATACGCAGTATTTT. Translated, it gives CATWGGFSTDTQYF. The entire variable domain, with the rest obtained from reference TRBV7-2 and TRBJ2-3, is as follows: GAGVSQSPSNKVTEKGKDVELRCDPISGHTALYWYRQSLGQGLEFLIYFQGNSAPDKSGLPSDRFSAERTGGSVSTLTIQRTQQEDSAVYLCATWGGFSTDTQYFGPGTRLTVL.

The chain employs TRBV10-3 and TRBJ2-3; TRBD2 aligns across 9 bases. The CDR3 runs 15 residues. V shed 11 bases, J shed 6 bases, and the junction held 15 bases outside the gene matches. Germline V lookup: CDR1 ENHRY, CDR2 SYGVKD. The CDR3 reads CASRAAGGVGDTQYF. The CDR3 DNA reads as TGTGCCTCCCGGGCAGCGGGGGGTGTTGGGGATACGCAGTATTTT.

This chain connects TRBV5-1 to TRBJ1-2; 7 nucleotides agree with TRBD1. The germline V gene has CDR1 SGHRS and CDR2 YFSETQ. Trimming removed 4 bases from V and 3 bases from J; junction bases left unmatched: 9. The length of the CDR3 is 15 residues. The CDR3, as DNA: TGCGCCAGCAGCCCCATTGAAACAGGGGACTATGGCTACACCTTC. Translating it yields CASSPIETGDYGYTF.

The chain has TRBV4-2 and TRBJ1-4; no reliable D call. Trimming took off 4 bases at V and 7 bases at J, with 19 bases between the two ends. Germline V lookup: CDR1 LGHNA, CDR2 YNFKEQ. This CDR3 comprises 16 residues. The CDR3 sequence: CASSRHAREGGEKLFF. The CDR3 bases are TGTGCCAGCAGCCGCCACGCGAGGGAGGGTGGTGAAAAACTGTTTTTT.

The genes are TRBV19 and TRBJ1-5; D may be TRBD1 (5 bases). The V and J ends lost 4 bases and 3 bases respectively, with 7 bases between them. The CDR3 covers 13 residues. Looked up from germline, CDR1 is LNHDA and CDR2 is SQIVND (reference sequence). CDR3 coding DNA: TGTGCCAGTAGTAGGGGGTTCAATCAGCCCCAGCATTTT. Protein product: CASSRGFNQPQHF.

Here the CDR3 DNA reads TGTGCCAGCAGCCGAGGGGTTTTCTCACCCCTCCACTTT. Translating gives CASSRGVFSPLHF. The chain recombines TRBV12-3 or TRBV12-4 with TRBJ1-6; weak D call: TRBD1 (5 bases). The V and J ends lost 6 bases and 10 bases respectively, with 13 bases between them. The CDR3 runs to 13 residues.

The V and J genes are TRBV12-5 and TRBJ2-3; TRBD1 agrees at 8 bases. The germline V gene encodes CDR1 LGHNT and CDR2 FRNRAP. CDR3 length: 16 residues. V lost 2 bases and J lost 1; bases outside the gene matches: 5. The CDR3 here is CASGLFTGGRTDTQYF. In DNA, the CDR3 is TGTGCTAGTGGTTTGTTCACAGGGGGTCGCACAGATACGCAGTATTTT.

The count of this clone is one. The V gene is TRBV19, the J gene TRBJ1-1, with D unclear. The germline CDR1 and CDR2 sequences are LNHDA and SQIVND (reference sequence). The CDR3 extends over 13 amino acids. V gave up 11 bases and J gave up 4 bases, with 17 bases separating them. CDR3 region: CAGSRFLGTEAFF. The CDR3 nucleotides are TGTGCCGGATCTCGGTTTTTAGGCACTGAAGCTTTCTTT.

This chain joins TRBV4-3 and TRBJ1-2; a possible D gene is TRBD1 (5 bases). Germline V CDR1 and CDR2: LGHNA, YSLEER. Trimming took off 0 bases at V and 6 bases at J, with 14 bases between the two ends. This CDR3 has 15 amino acids. The DNA of the CDR3 is TGCGCCAGCAGCCAAGATTCAGTCGGGACGGATGGCTACACCTTC. Its protein product is CASSQDSVGTDGYTF.

The chain joins TRBV5-4 to TRBJ2-1; perhaps D is TRBD1 or TRBD2 (7 bases each). Trimming shortened V by 4 bases and J by 3 bases, and 14 bases separated the two germline ends. This CDR3 has 15 amino acids. Germline V CDR1 and CDR2: SGHNT, YYREEE (reference sequence). CDR3 in DNA: TGTGCCAGCAGCCAAGCGGGACAGCGCTACAATGAGCAGTTCTTC. This encodes CASSQAGQRYNEQFF.